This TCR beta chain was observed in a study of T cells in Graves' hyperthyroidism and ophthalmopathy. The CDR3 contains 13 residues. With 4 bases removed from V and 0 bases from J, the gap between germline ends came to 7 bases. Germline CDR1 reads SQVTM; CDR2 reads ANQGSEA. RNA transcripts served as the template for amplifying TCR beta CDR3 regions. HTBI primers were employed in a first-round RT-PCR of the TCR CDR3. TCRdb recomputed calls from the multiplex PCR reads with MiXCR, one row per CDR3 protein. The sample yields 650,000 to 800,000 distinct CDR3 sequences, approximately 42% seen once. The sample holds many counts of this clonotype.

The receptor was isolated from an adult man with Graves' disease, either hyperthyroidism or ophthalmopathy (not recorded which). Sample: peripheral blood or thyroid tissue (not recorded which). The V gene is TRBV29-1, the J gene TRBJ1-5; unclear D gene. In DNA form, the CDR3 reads TGCAGCGTTGGGGAGACTAGCAATCAGCCCCAGCATTTT. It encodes CSVGETSNQPQHF.